This TCR beta chain was observed in a study of T cell repertoires in ileal Crohn's disease. Using immunoSEQ multiplex PCR, the repertoire was profiled, and TCRdb retains in-frame clones only, with some absent. Of about 14,000 clones in the sample, around 70% are singletons; the top ten hold under 6%. This CDR3 is built from 15 residues. The germline CDR1 and CDR2 sequences are SGHTA and FQGNSA. J lost 6 bases, V lost 0 bases, and 6 bases had no gene match. Whole-study findings and limits: Sorted CD8 T cells held more high-frequency clones than CD4. Compared with non-smokers, active smokers at surgery showed more clonal expansions. All patients with clonality above 26.8% had endoscopic recurrence.

A note on this clone: No antigen is known for it.

This rearrangement joins TRBV7-2 to TRBJ1-2; 8 bases fit TRBD1. This clonotype was obtained from an adult with Crohn's disease. The sample taken for sequencing was ileal tissue. In DNA form, the CDR3 reads TGTGCCAGCAGCTTAGCGAGACCACAGGGGGATGGCTACACCTTC. This encodes CASSLARPQGDGYTF.